This T cell receptor (beta chain) comes out of a study of shared clonotypes between healthy human individuals. Study-wide results and limits: The small donor group covered limited genetic and exposure diversity.

It was across several immunoSEQ plates that each subset's genomic DNA was evenly split. TCRdb's copy holds only in-frame clones and misses some; the assay was immunoSEQ multiplex PCR. There are around 430,000 clones in the sample; 75% to 85% occur only once, and about 12% lies in the top ten. On this clone itself: Its antigen is not identified.

Germline CDR1 is MNHNS and CDR2 is SASEGT. The CDR3 loop spans 15 amino acids. Trimming cost V 1 base and J 6 bases; bases outside gene matches: 6. V gene TRBV6-1 combines with J gene TRBJ2-3, with 8 bases identical to TRBD2. The sequenced material came from PBMCs. This receptor was taken from a woman in her thirties or forties in good health. Some clones in this sample may be carry-over from other donors' samples. The CDR3, as DNA: TGTGCCAGCAGTGAAGGTAGCGGGGCAGCGGATACGCAGTATTTT. Translating it yields CASSEGSGAADTQYF.